Listed below are T cell receptor beta chains from one sample, sequenced in a study of monozygotic twins with inflammatory bowel disease. With the 5' RACE reads reprocessed, TCRdb shows one record per CDR3 protein and no DNA. This table holds a few hundred thousand distinct CDR3 sequences. The source material was blood. Receptor source: a human donor with ulcerative colitis or Crohn's disease, or a healthy co-twin of an affected twin (not recorded which). CDR3s include the opening cysteine and the closing phenylalanine or tryptophan.

cdr3_length j_call v_call cdr3_aa
15 TRBJ2-7 TRBV5-1 CASSLRTGATYEQYF
13 TRBJ1-1 TRBV6-5 CASSTGRGTEAFF
12 TRBJ2-2 TRBV6-6 CASSFTTGELFF
15 TRBJ1-4 TRBV4-1 CASSQGWTGNEELFF
13 TRBJ1-3 TRBV20-1 CSAATGGGNTIYF
15 TRBJ2-3 TRBV5-1 CASSSAGGLRDTQYF
15 TRBJ2-3 TRBV10-3 CAISESRTSTDTQYF
14 TRBJ2-1 TRBV2 CASSEGQGLNEQFF
16 TRBJ1-1 TRBV18 CASSPPGQVKNTEAFF
15 TRBJ1-2 TRBV5-1 CASSLESGQGYGYTF
18 TRBJ2-2 TRBV11-1 CASSSLGPGTGPTGELFF
17 TRBJ1-1 TRBV6-2/TRBV6-3 CASSRNTQGVGNTEAFF
15 TRBJ2-7 TRBV6-5 CASSKPGTEAGEQYF
14 TRBJ2-3 TRBV19 CATKTGTSADTQYF
15 TRBJ2-7 TRBV4-2 CASSQDQGHSYEQYF
12 TRBJ2-7 TRBV29-1 CSVEATNYEQYF
16 TRBJ2-3 TRBV15 CATSRDLGPREDTQYF
15 TRBJ2-1 TRBV9 CASSVGRLSYNEQFF
18 TRBJ1-2 TRBV5-5 CASSTVDRGREANYGYTF
15 TRBJ2-2 TRBV7-9 CASSSGQGKTGELFF
14 TRBJ1-2 TRBV28 CASITSGQHYGYTF
15 TRBJ2-7 TRBV21-1 CANLGLNGSDYEQYF
22 TRBJ2-1 TRBV6-2/TRBV6-3 CASSYAITKASGGAQRKNEQFF
14 TRBJ1-1 TRBV29-1 CSVEARGGYTEAFF
17 TRBJ2-5 TRBV28 CASSLGPGRGGQETQYF
15 TRBJ1-4 TRBV7-2 CASSSRGGSYEKLFF
14 TRBJ2-5 TRBV20-1 CSARGGELVETQYF
16 TRBJ2-5 TRBV27 CASSLFSTSGKETQYF
16 TRBJ2-2 TRBV7-9 CASSPKDRANTGELFF
17 TRBJ2-3 TRBV9 CASSTRTGTGVSDTQYF
15 TRBJ2-2 TRBV9 CASSPRPTNTGELFF
15 TRBJ2-3 TRBV5-1 CASSDAPLATDTQYF
13 TRBJ2-7 TRBV20-1 CSARDWDPYEQYF
15 TRBJ1-1 TRBV5-4 CASSWGQGGNTEAFF
15 TRBJ1-5 TRBV4-1 CASSQGQGSVQPQHF
15 TRBJ1-2 TRBV6-5 CASSYSPDSSYGYTF
15 TRBJ2-7 TRBV4-2 CASSQGDRESGEQYF
15 TRBJ1-5 TRBV29-1 CSVALGHLGNQPQHF
16 TRBJ2-1 TRBV7-2 CASSLGPRTSVNEQFF
14 TRBJ1-4 TRBV6-1 CASSAATQLKKLFF
16 TRBJ2-2 TRBV5-1 CASSLLMGRDTGELFF
13 TRBJ1-5 TRBV5-1 CASSPESNQPQHF
13 TRBJ2-1 TRBV7-2 CASSLVDRGEQFF
14 TRBJ1-4 TRBV20-1 CSASQGQTNEKLFF
19 TRBJ1-5 TRBV4-2 CASSGDRDGEARGNQPQHF
15 TRBJ1-2 TRBV20-1 CSAHEQTGQNYGYTF
15 TRBJ1-4 TRBV5-1 CASRTEAATNEKLFF
13 TRBJ2-7 TRBV20-1 CSARVRSSYEQYF
13 TRBJ1-5 TRBV20-1 CSARQGYDQPQHF
12 TRBJ1-1 TRBV9 CASRSPGSEAFF